The TCR beta chain under discussion was sequenced for a study of blood T cell repertoires in COVID-19. Study in general: The samples span acute and convalescent COVID-19 from the United States, Italy and Spain. PBMCs, B-cell-depleted T cells, or T cells were the source of the cDNA or gDNA that made up the material.

Germline V CDR1 and CDR2: SGHRS, YFSETQ. The CDR3 runs 13 residues. V gave up 6 bases and J gave up 4 bases; unmatched junction bases: 6. Some clones are missing from TCRdb's copy, which holds only in-frame ones; the method was immunoSEQ multiplex PCR. The table includes 210,000 or so clones, less than 90% detected once. Sequenced: peripheral blood. This chain joins TRBV5-1 and TRBJ1-1; 7 bases line up with TRBD1. The source is a man aged 35-49 years with active or convalescent COVID-19. CDR3 coding DNA: TGCGCCAGCATCCTCCCAGGGGGCACTGAAGCTTTCTTT. Protein sequence: CASILPGGTEAFF.